The entry below describes one T cell receptor beta chain. The antigen is unknown. CDR3 length equals 14 residues. The V end was cut by 1 base, the J end by 6 bases, with 12 bases between. Germline CDR1 reads LNHNV; CDR2 reads YYDKDF (reference sequence). This sample is drawn from a study of graft-versus-host responses after intestinal transplantation. Profiling relied on immunoSEQ multiplex PCR, and the TCRdb table lists in-frame clones only, not all of them. Counted here are around 110,000 clones, over 75% occurring once; the ten biggest clones make up approximately 0.18%. The TCR originated in a human donor who received an intestinal transplant. V and J are TRBV15 and TRBJ1-2, with D maybe TRBD1 (6 bases). Material: unstimulated CD4+ T cells sorted from spleen or lymph node cells, obtained before intestinal transplant. The CDR3 loop reads CATSRAGTLNGYTF. Written as DNA, the CDR3 is TGTGCCACCAGCAGAGCCGGGACACTGAATGGCTACACCTTC.